A selection of T cell receptor beta chains follows, all from one sample in a study of cytomegalovirus exposure and HLA in healthy donors. TCRdb keeps only in-frame clones here, not all; method: immunoSEQ multiplex PCR. This sample carries under 200,000 clones, around 85% of them seen once, and the ten largest clones take approximately 5%. The specimen sequenced was PBMCs. The receptors originated from a woman between 25 and 40 years old in good health and CMV-seronegative. The CDR3 runs from the conserved cysteine through the conserved F or W. A D gene is named only where the DNA matches it firmly. Where a row states a size, it is once, few, many or the class of an expanded clone; other rows omit it.

d_gene: -; j_gene: TRBJ1-2; abundance: -; v_gene: TRBV21-1; CDR3aa: CASSKAPRGREPWAYGYTF; CDR3nt: TGTGCCAGCAGCAAAGCGCCCCGGGGGAGGGAGCCGTGGGCCTATGGCTACACCTTC
d_gene: TRBD1; j_gene: TRBJ1-2; abundance: -; v_gene: TRBV2; CDR3aa: CASRGQAVRYTF; CDR3nt: TGTGCCAGCAGAGGACAGGCGGTTCGCTACACCTTC
d_gene: TRBD1; j_gene: TRBJ1-6; abundance: -; v_gene: TRBV6-4; CDR3aa: CASRQGTDRNSPLHF; CDR3nt: TGTGCCAGCCGACAAGGGACAGATAGGAATTCACCCCTCCACTTT
d_gene: -; j_gene: TRBJ2-1; abundance: -; v_gene: TRBV4-2; CDR3aa: CASSQDWGGPPYNEQFF; CDR3nt: TGTGCCAGCAGCCAAGACTGGGGGGGGCCCCCCTACAATGAGCAGTTCTTC
d_gene: -; j_gene: TRBJ2-1; abundance: -; v_gene: TRBV29-1; CDR3aa: CSVSGELTSYNEQFF; CDR3nt: TGCAGCGTTTCAGGGGAACTTACTTCCTACAATGAGCAGTTCTTC
d_gene: TRBD1; j_gene: TRBJ2-2; abundance: -; v_gene: TRBV28; CDR3aa: CASSSSGQGLGGTTGELFF; CDR3nt: TGTGCCAGCAGTTCGTCGGGACAGGGGTTGGGAGGTACCACCGGGGAGCTGTTTTTT
d_gene: -; j_gene: TRBJ2-5; abundance: -; v_gene: TRBV5-6; CDR3aa: CASSPTGRKETQYF; CDR3nt: TGTGCCAGCAGCCCCACAGGAAGAAAAGAGACCCAGTACTTC
d_gene: -; j_gene: TRBJ1-2; abundance: -; v_gene: TRBV6-6; CDR3aa: CASSSATAGVGGYTF; CDR3nt: TGTGCCAGCAGTTCGGCGACAGCAGGGGTGGGTGGCTACACCTTC
d_gene: -; j_gene: TRBJ1-1; abundance: -; v_gene: TRBV13; CDR3aa: CASTLGGRAEAFF; CDR3nt: TGTGCCAGCACCCTAGGGGGTAGGGCTGAAGCTTTCTTT
d_gene: TRBD2; j_gene: TRBJ2-7; abundance: -; v_gene: TRBV27; CDR3aa: CASSSIGLAAFYEQYF; CDR3nt: TGTGCCAGCAGTTCTATAGGACTAGCGGCATTCTACGAGCAGTACTTC
d_gene: -; j_gene: TRBJ1-6; abundance: few; v_gene: TRBV27; CDR3aa: CASMGQGISPLHF; CDR3nt: TGTGCCAGCATGGGCCAGGGGATTTCACCCCTCCACTTT
d_gene: -; j_gene: TRBJ2-1; abundance: -; v_gene: TRBV7-3; CDR3aa: CASSGVGNEQFF; CDR3nt: TGTGCCAGCAGCGGGGTAGGCAATGAGCAGTTCTTC
d_gene: TRBD2; j_gene: TRBJ2-1; abundance: -; v_gene: TRBV6-5; CDR3aa: CASRSTSAYNEQFF; CDR3nt: TGTGCCAGCAGATCGACTAGCGCTTACAATGAGCAGTTCTTC
d_gene: -; j_gene: TRBJ2-4; abundance: -; v_gene: TRBV5-1; CDR3aa: CASSLNRGDQYF; CDR3nt: TGCGCCAGCAGCTTGAATAGGGGAGATCAGTACTTC
d_gene: -; j_gene: TRBJ1-1; abundance: -; v_gene: TRBV18; CDR3aa: CASSPQANTEAFF; CDR3nt: TGTGCCAGCTCACCACAGGCGAACACTGAAGCTTTCTTT
d_gene: TRBD1; j_gene: TRBJ2-2; abundance: -; v_gene: TRBV18; CDR3aa: CASSLDRQGGRTGELFF; CDR3nt: TGTGCCAGCTCTCTAGACAGACAGGGGGGCCGGACCGGGGAGCTGTTTTTT
d_gene: -; j_gene: TRBJ1-2; abundance: -; v_gene: TRBV4-3; CDR3aa: CASSQDPQGSFYGYTF; CDR3nt: TGCGCCAGCAGCCAAGATCCTCAGGGGAGTTTCTATGGCTACACCTTC
d_gene: -; j_gene: TRBJ2-7; abundance: few; v_gene: TRBV19; CDR3aa: CASSMGPTYEQYF; CDR3nt: TGTGCCAGTAGTATGGGGCCTACCTACGAGCAGTACTTC
d_gene: -; j_gene: TRBJ2-3; abundance: -; v_gene: TRBV7-9; CDR3aa: CASSATDTQYF; CDR3nt: TGTGCCAGCAGCGCTACAGATACGCAGTATTTT
d_gene: TRBD2; j_gene: TRBJ2-1; abundance: -; v_gene: TRBV2; CDR3aa: CASRGAIAGGPINEQFF; CDR3nt: TGTGCCAGCAGGGGAGCAATAGCGGGAGGGCCGATAAATGAGCAGTTCTTC
d_gene: -; j_gene: TRBJ2-6; abundance: -; v_gene: TRBV30; CDR3aa: CAWSPTRYSGANVLTF; CDR3nt: TGTGCCTGGAGTCCGACCCGGTACTCTGGGGCCAACGTCCTGACTTTC
d_gene: -; j_gene: TRBJ2-7; abundance: -; v_gene: TRBV6-5; CDR3aa: CASSYVWDGPYEQYF; CDR3nt: TGTGCCAGCAGTTATGTTTGGGACGGCCCGTACGAGCAGTACTTC
d_gene: -; j_gene: TRBJ1-5; abundance: -; v_gene: TRBV5-1; CDR3aa: CASSLEVGGNQPQHF; CDR3nt: TGCGCCAGCAGCTTGGAAGTAGGGGGCAATCAGCCCCAGCATTTT
d_gene: TRBD2; j_gene: TRBJ2-3; abundance: -; v_gene: TRBV5-4; CDR3aa: CASSGSGSSWDTQYF; CDR3nt: TGTGCCAGCAGCGGTAGCGGGAGTTCATGGGATACGCAGTATTTT
d_gene: TRBD1; j_gene: TRBJ2-5; abundance: -; v_gene: TRBV7-9; CDR3aa: CASSFGTDQETQYF; CDR3nt: TGTGCCAGCAGCTTTGGGACAGACCAAGAGACCCAGTACTTC
d_gene: TRBD1; j_gene: TRBJ2-7; abundance: -; v_gene: TRBV7-9; CDR3aa: CASSAPGQGEPYEQYF; CDR3nt: TGTGCCAGCAGCGCCCCTGGACAGGGGGAGCCCTACGAGCAGTACTTC
d_gene: TRBD2; j_gene: TRBJ2-7; abundance: -; v_gene: TRBV27; CDR3aa: CASSSRGRAPHEQYF; CDR3nt: TGTGCCAGCAGTTCTCGCGGGAGGGCACCCCACGAGCAGTACTTC
d_gene: TRBD1; j_gene: TRBJ2-2; abundance: -; v_gene: TRBV27; CDR3aa: CASSRGQGRTGELFF; CDR3nt: TGTGCCAGCAGCCGGGGACAGGGACGAACCGGGGAGCTGTTTTTT
d_gene: -; j_gene: TRBJ2-5; abundance: -; v_gene: TRBV5-6; CDR3aa: CASSPVGSETQYF; CDR3nt: TGTGCCAGCAGCCCGGTGGGGTCAGAGACCCAGTACTTC
d_gene: -; j_gene: TRBJ2-1; abundance: -; v_gene: TRBV7-6; CDR3aa: CASSPSDRGSYNEQFF; CDR3nt: TGTGCCAGCAGCCCTTCCGACAGAGGCTCCTACAATGAGCAGTTCTTC
d_gene: TRBD1; j_gene: TRBJ1-5; abundance: -; v_gene: TRBV28; CDR3aa: CASSFPGGVRPQHF; CDR3nt: TGTGCCAGCAGTTTCCCAGGGGGCGTGAGGCCCCAGCATTTT